The clone carrying this TCR beta chain was seen repeatedly, ten times or more. The antigen remains unidentified. This record comes from a study of T cells in Graves' hyperthyroidism and ophthalmopathy. Study overall: Peripheral blood collection took place at initial diagnosis, before any treatment. General observations from the study: Blood also carried most thyroid clonotypes expanded above 0.001.

Authors of the study amplified TCR beta CDR3 regions from RNA transcripts. Researchers ran a first-round RT-PCR on the TCR CDR3 using the HTBI primer set. From the multiplex PCR reads, TCRdb called clonotypes with MiXCR, one entry per CDR3 protein. This sample has fewer than 110,000 distinct CDR3 sequences, with about 17% found just once. What was sequenced was blood. The TCR was taken from a woman in her 50s with Graves' hyperthyroidism.

This chain's CDR3 is CASRSWEVSTGELFF. The CDR3 region has the DNA TGTGCCAGCAGAAGTTGGGAGGTTAGCACCGGGGAGCTGTTTTTT. The chain is built from TRBV27 and TRBJ2-2; maybe TRBD2 (6 bases). This CDR3 region has 15 residues. Germline V CDR1 and CDR2: MNHEY, SMNVEV (reference sequence). Trimming removed 6 bases at V and 4 bases at J, with 15 bases between.